This T cell receptor (beta chain) was identified in a study of human T cells and chemical hapten exposure (TCRdb year 2021). At the level of the whole study: For sensitization, 2% DPC in acetone was applied to a roughly 2 cm by roughly 2 cm area of upper inner arm skin. Patients additionally received weekly therapeutic DPC doses to the scalp throughout the approximately 22-week study period. Patch testing was done on the upper back using Finn chambers containing 0.01% DPC, and results were scored after 6 days according to International Contact Dermatitis Research Group standards. Most of the patients in the cohort were female, and the cohort covered alopecia areata with under or over 50% scalp involvement, alopecia totalis and alopecia universalis. The libraries were sequenced as a pool, and the TCR yield per sample differed mostly because of small variations in library volumes within the pool. The study tracked peripheral blood TCR repertoire changes in vivo during primary and secondary sensitization to the hapten diphenylcyclopropenone (DPC) in alopecia patients. Blood samples were taken from patients before sensitization (week 0) and at 2, 6 and about 24 weeks after DPC sensitization. About 28 alopecia patients gave blood for TCR sequencing at one to four time points (pre-sensitization, 2, 6 and 24 weeks). The research as a whole found: DPC sensitization did not change how many TCRs were above 1 in 1000 frequency, and no evidence was found of alterations in global repertoire structure. Significantly more large CDR3 similarity clusters were formed by expanded TCRs than by pre-sensitization or healthy control sets, consistent with antigen-driven responses. Patch test score correlated positively with the number of PT1 expanded TCRs, reaching significance at thresholds 8, 16 and 32 but not at 4. After repeated subsampling, the strength of the expansion versus patch-test correlation and the threshold at which it became significant changed. All patients had alopecia, a presumed autoimmune disease, so their immune response might differ from that of healthy individuals.

Ten or more counts support this clonotype. The antigen it recognizes is unknown. The record has no base qualities; no much larger clone is one base away. Receptors were amplified or captured by RACE. The sample was run on a NextSeq 500. During library preparation, unique molecular identifiers were attached to individual cDNA molecules so that TCRs could be counted quantitatively and reproducibly. For every blood RNA sample, sequencing covered both the TCR alpha and TCR beta chains. The published analysis was carried out like this. The median number of TCRs per sample was over 85,000, ranging from roughly 20,000 to 700,000. V, J and CDR3 annotation of the TCR reads was carried out using the Decombinator software suite. To make PS versus PT1 abundance plots, every sample was subsampled to the same number of TCRs (28,000). Expanded TCRs were defined as absent before sensitization and observed at least eight times at the 2-week time point. TCRdb ran its own pipeline on the public reads, namely fastp trimming at Q25 and MiXCR clone calling, and kept in-frame beta chains. Entries are consolidated by CDR3 protein sequence, retaining the most common genes and DNA. These V and J calls rely on TCRdb rather than the paper's analysis. The sample table lists 360,000 or so distinct CDR3 sequences, about 6% of them with a count of one. The ten biggest clones cover about 5.6% of the sample.

The label giving this sample's time point can be read as: patch test 2, 6 weeks after DPC sensitization. According to the study, the label for this sample's treatment or condition signals: therapeutic diphenylcyclopropenone sensitization with weekly scalp DPC. Blood at each patch-test visit was drawn before the patch test was applied. Eligible patients were aged 18 to 70, diagnosed with alopecia, deemed suitable for DPC therapy, and excluded if pregnant. Total RNA was extracted from unfractionated whole blood collected in Tempus Blood RNA tubes. Spanning cysteine to phenylalanine, the CDR3 consists of 14 amino acids. Left in the record is the CDR3 DNA by itself, 42 bases read in frame from the first base. The junction carries 14 bases between V and J, which are trimmed by 3 bases and 3 bases respectively. CDR1 and CDR2, looked up from the germline V gene (reference sequence), are DFQATT and SNEGSKA.

The receptor was derived from a woman under 30 with alopecia areata. Some clones in this sample may be carry-over from other donors' samples. The chain couples TRBV20-1 to TRBJ1-1; TRBD1 could be the D gene, as 5 bases match. The sequences come from whole blood, collected in connection with sensitization to the hapten diphenylcyclopropenone (DPC). The CDR3 reads CSARWGPDDTEAFF. The DNA sequence is as follows: TGCAGTGCTAGGTGGGGCCCCGACGACACTGAAGCTTTCTTT.